Following are 13 T cell receptor beta chains from one sample sequenced in a study of naive and memory T cell subsets. An equimolar mix of two oligonucleotides served as the beta constant-region primer for TRBC1 and TRBC2. One entry per CDR3 protein results from TCRdb running MiXCR on the UMI-ligation and nested PCR reads. The sample lists about 35,000 distinct CDR3 sequences; 13% were seen once. Material: effector memory CD4+ T cells from blood. The subset denotes: effector memory, CD45RA- CD27-. These receptors came from a human donor in good health.

This clonotype was observed a few times. The rearrangement uses TRBV7-8 and TRBJ2-1, with TRBD1 matching 7 bases. In germline, CDR1 is SGHVS, CDR2 FQNEAQ. V gave up 5 bases and J gave up 2 bases; unmatched junction bases: 6. The CDR3 runs to 15 residues. CDR3 bases: TGTGCCAGCAGCCCAAGTCAGGGGGCCTACAATGAGCAGTTCTTC. Residues: CASSPSQGAYNEQFF.

The chain employs TRBV7-6 and TRBJ2-1; 7 nucleotides agree with TRBD1. V lost 5 bases and J lost 0; bases outside the gene matches: 13. This CDR3 has 18 residues. Germline loops: CDR1 SGHVS, CDR2 FNYEAQ. CDR3 region: CASSPQVTGINSYNEQFF. The CDR3 DNA reads as TGTGCCAGCAGCCCCCAGGTGACAGGGATAAACTCCTACAATGAGCAGTTCTTC.

This clonotype turned up a few times. CDR3 residues: CASSLGQQDEQFF. For the CDR3, the DNA is TGTGCCAGCAGCTTAGGCCAGCAGGATGAGCAGTTCTTC. The rearrangement uses TRBV11-3 and TRBJ2-1; D is ambiguous. V was pared by 1 base and J by 8 bases, with 9 bases between. The CDR3 has 13 amino acids. CDR1 is SGHNT and CDR2 is YENEEA in the germline V gene.

This chain connects TRBV20-1 to TRBJ2-7; TRBD1 aligns across 8 bases. Unmatched junction bases numbered 9, after V lost 0 bases and J lost 5 bases. CDR3 size: 15 residues. Germline V lookup: CDR1 DFQATT, CDR2 SNEGSKA (reference sequence). Written as DNA, the CDR3 is TGCAGTGCTAGAGAAGGAGGGCAGGGGGCCAACGAGCAGTACTTC. It translates to CSAREGGQGANEQYF.

This clonotype counts as medium-sized. The chain joins TRBV5-1 to TRBJ1-6; D uncertain. Germline V gives CDR1 SGHRS, CDR2 YFSETQ. The CDR3 covers 14 residues. The V and J ends lost 4 bases and 7 bases respectively, with 12 bases between them. The CDR3 nucleotides read TGCGCCAGCAGCCCAAAGACGCGGAATTCACCCCTCCACTTT. This sequence encodes CASSPKTRNSPLHF. Supplemented by reference TRBV5-1 and TRBJ1-6, the full variable domain reads KAGVTQTPRYLIKTRGQQVTLSCSPISGHRSVSWYQQTPGQGLQFLFEYFSETQRNKGNFPGRFSGRQFSNSRSEMNVSTLELGDSALYLCASSPKTRNSPLHFGNGTRLTVT.

V gene TRBV7-2 combines with J gene TRBJ1-1; the D is unclear. This CDR3 has 13 amino acids. The germline V and J ends were trimmed by 2 bases and 5 bases, with 9 bases remaining between them. Germline loops: CDR1 SGHTA, CDR2 FQGNSA. The CDR3 DNA follows: TGTGCCAGCAGCTTACAGGTGCAAACTGAAGCTTTCTTT. It codes for CASSLQVQTEAFF. The full variable domain, in which reference TRBV7-2 and TRBJ1-1 provide the parts outside the CDR3, is GAGVSQSPSNKVTEKGKDVELRCDPISGHTALYWYRQSLGQGLEFLIYFQGNSAPDKSGLPSDRFSAERTGGSVSTLTIQRTQQEDSAVYLCASSLQVQTEAFFGQGTRLTVV.

This clonotype was observed a handful of times. The chain has TRBV11-2 and TRBJ2-2, with D possibly matching TRBD1 (8 bases). The germline CDR1 and CDR2 sequences are SGHAT and FQNNGV. This CDR3 has 17 residues. V lost 2 bases and J lost 2, with 15 bases in between. In DNA, the CDR3 is TGTGCCAGCAGCTTAAGGGGGGGGACAGGCAACACCGGGGAGCTGTTTTTT. Translated, it gives CASSLRGGTGNTGELFF.

This clonotype was observed at least ten times. J is TRBJ2-1 and V is TRBV2, with a weak D call TRBD2 (7 bases). The CDR3 covers 15 residues. The germline CDR1 and CDR2 sequences are SNHLY and FYNNEI. Deletions cut 4 bases from V and 0 bases from J, with 10 bases between. Here the CDR3 DNA reads TGTGCCAGCAGTGTAAGGGGGGGCTCCTACAATGAGCAGTTCTTC. Protein sequence: CASSVRGGSYNEQFF.

This clonotype was seen ten or more times. At one boundary the junction diverges from the germline segment, which might be a read error. This rearrangement joins TRBV6-2 or TRBV6-3 to TRBJ2-7; a weak D match, TRBD1 (6 bases). Germline CDR1 is MNHEY and CDR2 is SVGEGT. The CDR3 has 12 residues. Written as DNA, the CDR3 is TGTGCCAGCAGTTACTCCCCAGGGGAAGTAACCTTC. This codes for CASSYSPGEVTF.

This chain joins TRBV5-4 and TRBJ2-1, with 9 bases identical to TRBD2. Trimming at V came to 3 bases and at J to 2 bases, leaving 3 bases not matched to a gene. CDR3 length equals 15 residues. CDR1 is SGHNT, CDR2 YYREEE, per germline (reference sequence). CDR3: CASSYGLATYNEQFF. The DNA for the CDR3 is TGTGCCAGCAGCTATGGACTAGCGACCTACAATGAGCAGTTCTTC.

The chain couples TRBV5-1 to TRBJ1-6, with 7 nucleotides matching TRBD1. CDR3 length: 15 amino acids. The germline V gene encodes CDR1 SGHRS and CDR2 YFSETQ. Germline trimming cut 0 bases from V and 7 bases from J; bases unmatched to any gene: 4. The CDR3 coding sequence is TGCGCCAGCAGCTTGGAAGGGACAGCAAATTCACCCCTCCACTTT. It encodes CASSLEGTANSPLHF.

On this clonotype itself: Just one base apart from a much larger clone, this may be a read error. The J gene is TRBJ2-3, the V gene TRBV5-6; tentative D call: TRBD2 (5 bases). Germline V CDR1 and CDR2: SGHDT, YYEEEE. The CDR3 runs to 14 residues. The V end was cut by 4 bases, the J end by 10 bases, with 19 bases between. CDR3 bases: TGTGCCAGCAGCCAGAGGGAGATCACGACGGCGCAGTATTTT. This codes for CASSQREITTAQYF. The full variable domain, with the rest looked up from reference TRBV5-6 and TRBJ2-3, is DAGVTQSPTHLIKTRGQQVTLRCSPKSGHDTVSWYQQALGQGPQFIFQYYEEEERQRGNFPDRFSGHQFPNYSSELNVNALLLGDSALYLCASSQREITTAQYFGPGTRLTVL.

The J gene is TRBJ1-2, the V gene TRBV18; 9 bases match TRBD1. The CDR3 totals 15 residues. From germline, CDR1 is KGHSH and CDR2 LQKENI. The V gene end was trimmed by 3 bases and the J gene end by 4 bases; junction bases not matched to a gene: 6. Here the CDR3 reads CASSPGQGGIYGYTF. The CDR3 nucleotides are TGTGCCAGCTCACCGGGACAGGGAGGGATCTATGGCTACACCTTC. Complete variable domain (other parts from reference TRBV18 and TRBJ1-2): NAGVMQNPRHLVRRRGQEARLRCSPMKGHSHVYWYRQLPEEGLKFMVYLQKENIIDESGMPKERFSAEFPKEGPSILRIQQVVRGDSAAYFCASSPGQGGIYGYTFGSGTRLTVV.